This entry lists 17 T cell receptor beta chains sequenced from one sample in a study of patients and donors after allogeneic stem cell transplantation. One entry per CDR3 protein results from TCRdb running MiXCR on the RT-PCR reads. The sample carries roughly 230,000 distinct CDR3 sequences, 12% to 15% recorded once. The material sequenced was blood, either unsorted or a sorted T cell fraction (not recorded which). These receptors came from a human donor who was either an allogeneic HSCT recipient or a stem cell or donor lymphocyte infusion donor (not recorded which). It is not recorded whose cells these are; they may come from a transplant donor.

V and J are TRBV2 and TRBJ2-2, with TRBD2 matching over 7 bases. The CDR3 length is 15 residues. Germline V gives CDR1 SNHLY, CDR2 FYNNEI. After removal of 5 bases from V and 3 bases from J, the junction contained 6 bases not matched to a gene. CDR3 sequence (DNA): TGTGCCAGCAGTCCCCAGCGGGATCACACCGGGGAGCTGTTTTTT. It translates to CASSPQRDHTGELFF.

This clonotype showed up just a few times. Compared with germline, one end of the junction differs, possibly owing to a read error. The J gene is TRBJ2-6, the V gene TRBV28, with 7 bases lining up with TRBD1. The CDR3 is 16 amino acids. The germline V gene has CDR1 MDHEN and CDR2 SYDVKM. The CDR3 protein is CTSSPPGGTGANVLTF. CDR3 nucleotide sequence: TGTACCAGCAGTCCTCCAGGGGGAACTGGGGCCAACGTCCTGACTTTC.

The gene calls are TRBV4-1 and TRBJ2-5, with D tentatively TRBD2 (6 bases). CDR3 length: 14 amino acids. The germline CDR1 and CDR2 sequences are MGHRA and YSYEKL. Trimming removed 1 base at V and 2 bases at J, with 8 bases between. CDR3 nucleotide sequence: TGCGCCAGCAGCCAAGTAGGGACTCAAGAGACCCAGTACTTC. The encoded protein is CASSQVGTQETQYF.

This chain links TRBV5-1 with TRBJ2-2; D uncertain. This CDR3 is 12 amino acids long. Germline CDR1 is SGHRS and CDR2 is YFSETQ. The V and J ends lost 4 bases and 1 base respectively, with 2 bases between them. CDR3 coding DNA: TGCGCCAGCAGCCAGAACACCGGGGAGCTGTTTTTT. Translation gives CASSQNTGELFF.

This clonotype appeared a few times. The chain couples TRBV4-1 to TRBJ2-7; 12 nucleotides agree with TRBD2. The CDR3 is 17 amino acids. Germline V gene lookup returns CDR1 MGHRA and CDR2 YSYEKL. Trimming at V came to 1 base and at J to 3 bases, leaving 7 bases not matched to a gene. Here the CDR3 reads CASSQGRRTSGNYEQYF. The CDR3 nucleotides are TGCGCCAGCAGCCAAGGAAGGCGGACTAGCGGGAACTACGAGCAGTACTTC.

V usage is TRBV5-1 and J usage is TRBJ1-1, with TRBD1 matching 7 bases. CDR1 and CDR2 (germline): SGHRS, YFSETQ. CDR3 length: 17 residues. The trim removed 1 base at V and 4 bases at J, leaving 13 bases unmatched. The CDR3 DNA reads TGCGCCAGCAGCTTGCAAGGACAGGTAGGGGTGATCACTGAAGCTTTCTTT. Translation: CASSLQGQVGVITEAFF.

The table lists this clonotype with many counts. The gene calls are TRBV5-1 and TRBJ2-3; 12 bases match TRBD2. Germline loops: CDR1 SGHRS, CDR2 YFSETQ. Trimming removed 0 bases from V and 6 bases from J; junction bases left unmatched: 5. This CDR3 has 16 amino acids. The CDR3 sequence is CASSLGTSGKFDTQYF. The CDR3 bases are TGCGCCAGCAGCTTGGGGACTAGCGGGAAATTTGATACGCAGTATTTT.

The table lists this clonotype with many counts. The rearrangement joins TRBV30 to TRBJ1-6; D remains ambiguous. Trimming removed 5 bases from V and 10 bases from J, with 15 bases in between. Germline loops: CDR1 GTSNPN, CDR2 SVGIG (reference sequence). The CDR3 has 13 residues. Here the CDR3 DNA reads TGTGCCTGGGAAAAAGGCCTACCCTCACCCCTCCACTTT. Translation: CAWEKGLPSPLHF.

This clonotype was recorded once. Here the CDR3 DNA reads TGTGCCAGCAGTGTCGGTTCGACCACTGAAGCTTTCTTT. The encoded protein is CASSVGSTTEAFF. The gene calls are TRBV2 and TRBJ1-1; D gene uncertain. The germline V gene has CDR1 SNHLY and CDR2 FYNNEI. There are 13 residues in the CDR3. The ends were cut back, 4 bases at V and 4 bases at J, with 10 bases in the middle.

This clonotype was counted at least ten times. The chain has TRBV6-1 and TRBJ2-6, with D hard to call. CDR3 length equals 15 residues. Trimming took off 6 bases at V and 2 bases at J, with 11 bases between the two ends. Germline CDR1 and CDR2: MNHNS and SASEGT. The chain's CDR3 is CASSQDAAGANVLTF. The CDR3 DNA sequence: TGTGCCAGCAGCCAGGACGCAGCTGGGGCCAACGTCCTGACTTTC.

This clonotype was picked up a small number of times. This chain uses TRBV29-1 with TRBJ1-4; TRBD1 matches 7 bases. The length of the CDR3 is 13 residues. Unmatched junction bases numbered 3, after V lost 6 bases and J lost 2 bases. Germline V gene lookup returns CDR1 SQVTM and CDR2 ANQGSEA. CDR3 protein: CSVSRGTNEKLFF. The DNA of the CDR3 is TGCAGCGTCTCCAGGGGGACTAATGAAAAACTGTTTTTT.

In this sample, this clonotype turned up a few times. The chain carries TRBV6-5 and TRBJ1-4; maybe TRBD1 (5 bases). The ends were cut back, 0 bases at V and 0 bases at J, with 17 bases in the middle. The germline V gene encodes CDR1 MNHEY and CDR2 SVGAGI. The CDR3 loop spans 19 amino acids. CDR3 coding DNA: TGTGCCAGCAGTTACTCGTTCTGGGACGGTTTTTCAACTAATGAAAAACTGTTTTTT. Translation: CASSYSFWDGFSTNEKLFF.

This clonotype was picked up many times. The DNA for the CDR3 is TGTGCCAGCAGCTTGGGACCGGGACAGGATCCCTACGAGCAGTACTTC. Translated: CASSLGPGQDPYEQYF. The chain uses TRBV7-8 and TRBJ2-7, with TRBD1 matching 8 bases. Germline values: CDR1 SGHVS, CDR2 FQNEAQ. This CDR3 is built from 16 residues. Unmatched junction bases numbered 9, after V lost 3 bases and J lost 2 bases.

This clonotype has ten or more counts. The V gene is TRBV6-6, the J gene TRBJ2-7, with unresolved D. Germline V lookup: CDR1 MNHNY, CDR2 SVGAGI (reference sequence). CDR3 length equals 13 residues. V dropped 3 bases and J dropped 3 bases, with 9 bases sitting between them. DNA of the CDR3: TGTGCCAGCAGTTATCCGGCGGTCTACGAGCAGTACTTC. Its protein is CASSYPAVYEQYF.

V is TRBV19 and J is TRBJ1-5; 8 bases fit TRBD1. The CDR3 is 13 residues long. Per germline, CDR1 LNHDA and CDR2 SQIVND (reference sequence). V gave up 8 bases and J gave up 2 bases; unmatched junction bases: 2. The DNA for the CDR3 is TGTGCCAGTCAGACAGGGGGCAATCAGCCCCAGCATTTT. Protein product: CASQTGGNQPQHF.

The rearrangement joins TRBV12-3 or TRBV12-4 to TRBJ1-1; 7 bases align to TRBD1. This CDR3 has 14 amino acids. V shed 4 bases, J shed 2 bases, and the junction held 4 bases outside the gene matches. The CDR3 region is CASSSTGDNTEAFF. The CDR3 DNA follows: TGTGCCAGCAGTTCCACAGGGGACAACACTGAAGCTTTCTTT.

This clonotype has a handful of counts. The rearrangement links TRBV7-3 to TRBJ2-2; no firm D call. The CDR3 is made up of 13 amino acids. Trimming took off 5 bases at V and 7 bases at J, with 11 bases between the two ends. Germline V gene data show CDR1 as SGHTA and CDR2 as FQGTGA. The CDR3 spells CASSPSLGGELFF. CDR3 bases: TGTGCCAGCAGCCCCTCTCTCGGCGGGGAGCTGTTTTTT. Using reference TRBV7-3 and TRBJ2-2 for the parts outside the CDR3, the full variable domain is GAGVSQTPSNKVTEKGKYVELRCDPISGHTALYWYRQSLGQGPEFLIYFQGTGAADDSGLPNDRFFAVRPEGSVSTLKIQRTERGDSAVYLCASSPSLGGELFFGEGSRLTVL.